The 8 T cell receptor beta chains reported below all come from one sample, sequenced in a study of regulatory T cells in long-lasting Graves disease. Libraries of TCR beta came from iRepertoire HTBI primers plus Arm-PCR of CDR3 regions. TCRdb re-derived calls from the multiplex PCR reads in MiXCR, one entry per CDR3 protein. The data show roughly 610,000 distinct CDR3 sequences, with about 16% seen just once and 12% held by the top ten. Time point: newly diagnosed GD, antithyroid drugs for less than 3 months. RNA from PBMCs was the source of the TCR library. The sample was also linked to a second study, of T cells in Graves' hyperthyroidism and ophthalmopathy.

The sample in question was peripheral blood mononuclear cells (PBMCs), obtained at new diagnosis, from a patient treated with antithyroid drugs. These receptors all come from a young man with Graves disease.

DNA for the CDR3: TGTGCCAGCAGTGACCCTCGTGTTAGCGGGAGCACAGATACGCAGTATTTT. This codes for CASSDPRVSGSTDTQYF. The chain has TRBV6-4 and TRBJ2-3, with TRBD2 matching over 7 bases. Looked up from germline, CDR1 is MRHNA and CDR2 is SNTAGT. V gave up 2 bases and J gave up 0 bases; unmatched junction bases: 8. CDR3 length: 17 residues.

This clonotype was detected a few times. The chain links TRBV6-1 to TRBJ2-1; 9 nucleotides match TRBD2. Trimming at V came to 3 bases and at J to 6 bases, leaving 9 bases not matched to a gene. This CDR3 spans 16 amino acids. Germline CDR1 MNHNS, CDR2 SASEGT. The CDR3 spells CASSDPLAGVGNEQFF. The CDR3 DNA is TGTGCCAGCAGTGATCCCTTAGCGGGAGTCGGCAATGAGCAGTTCTTC.

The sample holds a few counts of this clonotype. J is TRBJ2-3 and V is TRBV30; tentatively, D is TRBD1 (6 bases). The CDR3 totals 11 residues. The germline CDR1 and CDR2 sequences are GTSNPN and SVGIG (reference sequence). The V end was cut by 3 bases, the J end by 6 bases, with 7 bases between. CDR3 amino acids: CAWSRGDTQYF. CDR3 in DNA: TGTGCCTGGAGCAGGGGTGATACGCAGTATTTT.

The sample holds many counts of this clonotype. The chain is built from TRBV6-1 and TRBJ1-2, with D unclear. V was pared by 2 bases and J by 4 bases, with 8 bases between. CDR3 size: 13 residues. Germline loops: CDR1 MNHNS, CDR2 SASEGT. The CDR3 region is CASSESRIYGYTF. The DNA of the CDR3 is TGTGCCAGCAGTGAATCCAGAATCTATGGCTACACCTTC.

For the CDR3, the DNA is TGTGCCAGCAGCCTACGGGACGGAGCCTATGGCTACACCTTC. Residues: CASSLRDGAYGYTF. The rearrangement joins TRBV3-1 to TRBJ1-2; perhaps TRBD1 as D (5 bases). V lost 4 bases, J lost 4 bases, and 13 bases lay in between. Germline V gene sequence: CDR1 LGHDT, CDR2 YNNKEL (reference sequence). The CDR3 is 14 amino acids.

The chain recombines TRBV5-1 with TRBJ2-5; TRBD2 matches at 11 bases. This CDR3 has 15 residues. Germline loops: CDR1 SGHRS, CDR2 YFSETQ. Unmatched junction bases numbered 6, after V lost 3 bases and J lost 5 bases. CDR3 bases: TGCGCCAGCAGCTCCCGGGTAGCGGGAGGGGAGACCCAGTACTTC. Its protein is CASSSRVAGGETQYF.

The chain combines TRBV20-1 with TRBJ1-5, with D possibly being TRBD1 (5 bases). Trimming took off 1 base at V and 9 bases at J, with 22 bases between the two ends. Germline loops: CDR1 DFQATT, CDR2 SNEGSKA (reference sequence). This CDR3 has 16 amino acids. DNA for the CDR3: TGCAGTGCTAGAGTCGGGGCGGCAGGGAGTGATGGGCCCCAGCATTTT. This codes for CSARVGAAGSDGPQHF.

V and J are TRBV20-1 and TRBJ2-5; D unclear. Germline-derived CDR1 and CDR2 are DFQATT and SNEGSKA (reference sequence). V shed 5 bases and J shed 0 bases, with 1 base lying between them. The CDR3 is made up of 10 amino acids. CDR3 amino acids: CSADQETQYF. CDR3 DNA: TGCAGTGCTGACCAAGAGACCCAGTACTTC.